These 11 T cell receptor beta chains were all obtained from the same sample, sequenced in a study of blood T cell repertoires in COVID-19. Produced via immunoSEQ multiplex PCR; TCRdb's table is partial and in-frame only. The data show under 100,000 clones, almost 95% seen once. Source material: peripheral blood. The receptors shown here come from a woman aged 55-69 years with active COVID-19.

The chain couples TRBV4-3 to TRBJ2-2; 7 bases are shared with TRBD1. The ends lost 1 base at V and 6 bases at J; junction bases unmatched: 5. The germline gives CDR1 LGHNA, CDR2 YSLEER. CDR3 length equals 15 residues. In nucleotides, the CDR3 is TGCGCCAGCAGCCAAGGGGCCAGGGGGTCCGGGGAGCTGTTTTTT. Protein product: CASSQGARGSGELFF.

The rearrangement links TRBV18 to TRBJ1-4; possible D gene TRBD1, 6 bases. The germline V gene has CDR1 KGHSH and CDR2 LQKENI. CDR3 length: 15 amino acids. Trimming removed 3 bases from V and 8 bases from J, with 16 bases in between. The CDR3 region is CASSPGNGGREKLFF. The CDR3 DNA reads TGTGCCAGCTCACCGGGTAATGGGGGCCGGGAAAAACTGTTTTTT.

This clone was seen a few times. The rearrangement uses TRBV11-3 and TRBJ1-6; weak D call: TRBD1 (5 bases). This CDR3 is built from 14 residues. Germline CDR1 is SGHNT and CDR2 is YENEEA. The V and J ends lost 6 bases and 4 bases respectively, with 10 bases between them. The CDR3 region has the DNA TGTGCCAGCAGAAAGGGGATTTATAATTCACCCCTCCACTTT. This gives the protein CASRKGIYNSPLHF.

This clone was counted only a few times. The genes are TRBV14 and TRBJ1-1, with D uncertain. This CDR3 comprises 12 residues. With 4 bases removed from V and 5 bases from J, the gap between germline ends came to 8 bases. The germline V gene encodes CDR1 SGHDN and CDR2 FVKESK. The CDR3 region has the DNA TGTGCCAGCAGCCTTTACAGAACTGAAGCTTTCTTT. Translating gives CASSLYRTEAFF.

The chain joins TRBV29-1 to TRBJ2-5; the match to TRBD1 covers 8 bases. There are 13 residues in the CDR3. Germline V gene sequence: CDR1 SQVTM, CDR2 ANQGSEA. V lost 5 bases and J lost 5; bases outside the gene matches: 7. The CDR3, as DNA: TGCAGCGTTACGGACAGGGTGGGGGAGACCCAGTACTTC. Translation: CSVTDRVGETQYF.

CDR3 in amino acids: CASSVEEGNTEAFF. CDR3 DNA: TGTGCCAGCAGCGTGGAGGAGGGGAACACTGAAGCTTTCTTT. The chain has TRBV9 and TRBJ1-1; D gene uncertain. The germline gives CDR1 SGDLS, CDR2 YYNGEE. The CDR3 contains 14 residues. The V gene lost 2 bases and the J gene lost 1 base, with 9 bases spanning the gap.

The chain combines TRBV7-2 with TRBJ2-1; 9 bases map to TRBD2. Looked up from germline, CDR1 is SGHTA and CDR2 is FQGNSA. The J segment lost 4 bases and the V segment lost 4 bases, leaving 8 bases of the junction unmatched. The CDR3 covers 16 residues. CDR3 sequence (DNA): TGTGCCAGCAGCTCCGACACTAGCGGGCTATACAATGAGCAGTTCTTC. The encoded protein is CASSSDTSGLYNEQFF. Full variable domain (outside the CDR3, taken from reference TRBV7-2 and TRBJ2-1): GAGVSQSPSNKVTEKGKDVELRCDPISGHTALYWYRQSLGQGLEFLIYFQGNSAPDKSGLPSDRFSAERTGGSVSTLTIQRTQQEDSAVYLCASSSDTSGLYNEQFFGPGTRLTVL.

This clone came up once. The V gene is TRBV4-1, the J gene TRBJ1-6; D not resolved. V gave up 0 bases and J gave up 10 bases, with 13 bases separating them. This CDR3 comprises 15 residues. In germline, CDR1 is MGHRA, CDR2 YSYEKL. CDR3 DNA sequence: TGCGCCAGCAGCCAAGATCGGAGGGCTGGGTCACCCCTCCACTTT. It encodes CASSQDRRAGSPLHF.

The J gene is TRBJ1-4, the V gene TRBV14; D call uncertain. The V and J ends lost 3 bases and 8 bases respectively, with 10 bases between them. CDR3 length equals 13 residues. Looked up from germline, CDR1 is SGHDN and CDR2 is FVKESK. DNA for the CDR3: TGTGCCAGCAGCCAGAGAGGGAGGGAAAAACTGTTTTTT. This codes for CASSQRGREKLFF.

This clone was detected only a few times. The V gene is TRBV29-1, the J gene TRBJ2-2, with TRBD2 identical over 13 bases. Germline V gives CDR1 SQVTM, CDR2 ANQGSEA. Losses at the gene ends were 6 bases for V and 4 bases for J; bases not matched to a gene: 2. There are 14 residues in the CDR3. CDR3 region: CSVGTSGATGELFF. In nucleotides, the CDR3 is TGCAGCGTAGGGACTAGCGGGGCCACCGGGGAGCTGTTTTTT.

V and J are TRBV2 and TRBJ2-7, with 8 bases that match TRBD2. The CDR3 spans 17 residues. Germline values: CDR1 SNHLY, CDR2 FYNNEI. Trimming at V came to 2 bases and at J to 0 bases, leaving 9 bases not matched to a gene. CDR3: CASSELLGGGFSYEQYF. The CDR3 coding sequence is TGTGCCAGCAGTGAACTCTTAGGCGGGGGGTTCTCCTACGAGCAGTACTTC. Full variable domain (remainder filled in from reference TRBV2 and TRBJ2-7): EPEVTQTPSHQVTQMGQEVILRCVPISNHLYFYWYRQILGQKVEFLVSFYNNEISEKSEIFDDQFSVERPDGSNFTLKIRSTKLEDSAMYFCASSELLGGGFSYEQYFGPGTRLTVT.